This is a list of T cell receptor beta chains from one sample in a study of blood T cell repertoires in COVID-19. Repertoires were generated with immunoSEQ multiplex PCR, while TCRdb's copy carries only in-frame clones and drops some. Among about 160,000 clones listed, roughly 81% were seen once. The sequenced sample was peripheral blood. These receptors were taken from a man in his forties with acute or convalescent COVID-19. CDR3s include the opening cysteine and the closing phenylalanine or tryptophan. The D gene is left open where the match is weak. The size field is filled for only some rows; it gives once, few, many or a size class.

j_call v_call clone_size d_call cdr3_aa cdr3_nt
TRBJ2-7 TRBV4-2 - TRBD1 CASSQYRDRDDYRDF TGTGCCAGCAGCCAGTACCGGGACAGGGATGACTATAGGGACTTC
TRBJ2-2 TRBV7-8 few TRBD1 CASSTPPGQGANTGELFF TGTGCCAGCAGCACCCCCCCGGGACAGGGAGCGAACACCGGGGAGCTGTTTTTT
TRBJ2-7 TRBV3-1/TRBV3-2 - TRBD1 CASSRQGILREQYF TGTGCCAGCAGCCGACAGGGAATTCTCCGCGAGCAGTACTTC
TRBJ1-6 TRBV7-2 - - CASTNGRVGSPLHF TGTGCCAGCACCAACGGCAGGGTCGGGTCACCCCTCCACTTT
TRBJ1-4 TRBV2 - - CASKGRTTTNEKLFF TGTGCCAGCAAGGGCAGGACAACAACTAATGAAAAACTGTTTTTT
TRBJ1-2 TRBV6-1 few TRBD1 CASSEGGQKDRYGYTF TGTGCCAGCAGTGAAGGGGGACAGAAGGATCGCTATGGCTACACCTTC
TRBJ1-3 TRBV27 - - CASRLSSGNTIYF TGTGCCAGCAGACTGAGCTCTGGAAACACCATATATTTT
TRBJ2-5 TRBV6-5 - - CASRLQGIETQYF TGTGCCAGCAGACTTCAGGGCATTGAGACCCAGTACTTC
TRBJ1-2 TRBV2 few - CASTDRIGYTF TGTGCCAGCACGGACAGAATAGGCTACACCTTC
TRBJ1-1 TRBV30 - TRBD1 CAWSAGDRAGYTEAFF TGTGCCTGGTCTGCCGGGGACAGGGCTGGGTACACTGAAGCTTTCTTT
TRBJ1-5 TRBV2 - - CASSGTGPNQPQHF TGTGCCAGCAGTGGCACAGGGCCCAATCAGCCCCAGCATTTT
TRBJ1-2 TRBV2 - - CASSLNAGFDYGYTF TGTGCCAGCAGTCTCAATGCAGGGTTCGACTATGGCTACACCTTC
TRBJ2-4 TRBV3-1/TRBV3-2 - - CASSQQGGNIQYF TGTGCCAGCAGCCAACAGGGGGGAAACATTCAGTACTTC
TRBJ2-5 TRBV5-1 once - CASSLAGGETQYF TGCGCCAGCAGCTTGGCCGGAGGGGAGACCCAGTACTTC
TRBJ2-2 TRBV25-1 - TRBD2 CASSDIAGGDTGELFF TGTGCCAGCAGTGATATAGCGGGGGGGGACACCGGGGAGCTGTTTTTT
TRBJ2-1 TRBV6-2/TRBV6-3 once TRBD1 CASSPLDRDDEQFF TGTGCCAGCAGCCCCCTGGACAGGGACGATGAGCAGTTCTTC
TRBJ1-3 TRBV3-1/TRBV3-2 - TRBD1 CASSHVTGGGGKDTIYF TGTGCCAGCAGCCACGTGACAGGGGGCGGGGGGAAAGACACCATATATTTT
TRBJ1-1 TRBV5-1 - TRBD1 CASSLESGGFAEAFF TGCGCCAGCAGCTTGGAATCAGGGGGCTTCGCTGAAGCTTTCTTT
TRBJ2-7 TRBV7-9 - TRBD1 CASSLIGTGVLHEQYF TGTGCCAGCAGCTTAATTGGGACAGGGGTTTTGCACGAGCAGTACTTC
TRBJ1-2 TRBV5-4 - - CASSPVAGVGNGYTF TGTGCCAGCAGCCCGGTTGCGGGGGTGGGGAATGGCTACACCTTC
TRBJ2-2 TRBV27 - - CASSLWGGKPAGELFF TGTGCCAGCAGTTTATGGGGAGGAAAGCCAGCCGGGGAGCTGTTTTTT
TRBJ1-6 TRBV29-1 - TRBD1 CSVGTGNSPLHF TGCAGCGTTGGGACAGGGAATTCACCCCTCCACTTT
TRBJ2-3 TRBV2 - TRBD2 CASRSSGDNTDTQYF TGTGCCAGCAGATCTAGCGGGGATAACACAGATACGCAGTATTTT
TRBJ1-1 TRBV18 - TRBD1 CASSPGTGSTEAFF TGTGCCAGCTCACCAGGGACAGGGAGCACTGAAGCTTTCTTT
TRBJ1-3 TRBV12-3/TRBV12-4 - - CASSRTKGNTIYF TGTGCCAGCAGTCGAACAAAAGGAAACACCATATATTTT
TRBJ2-7 TRBV6-5 - - CASGYRVDYEQYF TGTGCCAGCGGCTACAGGGTCGACTACGAGCAGTACTTC
TRBJ2-5 TRBV18 - - CASSPIGAQETQYF TGTGCCAGCTCACCCATAGGGGCCCAAGAGACCCAGTACTTC
TRBJ2-3 TRBV11-3 - - CASSLQGGDTDTQYF TGTGCCAGCAGCTTACAGGGAGGCGACACAGATACGCAGTATTTT
TRBJ2-3 TRBV24-1 - - CATSTSGSGTDTQYF TGTGCCACCAGTACCTCAGGCTCCGGCACAGATACGCAGTATTTT
TRBJ1-2 TRBV5-1 few - CASSLLGDYGYTF TGCGCCAGCAGCTTGCTGGGAGACTATGGCTACACCTTC
TRBJ1-5 TRBV2 - - CASRAREGNQPQHF TGTGCCAGCAGGGCGCGGGAGGGCAATCAGCCCCAGCATTTT
TRBJ1-3 TRBV5-6 - - CASRPGGSGNTIYF TGTGCCAGCAGACCCGGGGGCTCTGGAAACACCATATATTTT
TRBJ2-1 TRBV6-5 - TRBD1 CASRLTGGRNEQFF TGTGCCAGCAGGTTGACAGGGGGTAGAAATGAGCAGTTCTTC
TRBJ1-2 TRBV25-1 few TRBD1 CASGPDRSGYTF TGTGCCAGCGGCCCGGACAGGAGTGGCTACACCTTC
TRBJ1-2 TRBV6-5 - - CASSYGLYGYTF TGTGCCAGCAGTTACGGGCTGTATGGCTACACCTTC
TRBJ2-4 TRBV20-1 - TRBD1 CSAGTGDIQYF TGCAGTGCTGGTACAGGGGACATTCAGTACTTC
TRBJ2-7 TRBV19 - TRBD2 CASSSRLADYEQYF TGTGCCAGTAGTTCCCGACTAGCGGACTACGAGCAGTACTTC
TRBJ2-5 TRBV7-2 - TRBD2 CASSPGLVYPETQYF TGTGCCAGCAGCCCCGGACTAGTCTATCCGGAGACCCAGTACTTC
TRBJ1-1 TRBV7-9 - - CASSFPGSDVTEAFF TGTGCCAGCAGCTTTCCAGGGTCGGACGTCACTGAAGCTTTCTTT
TRBJ1-2 TRBV19 - - CASSFTSYGYTF TGTGCCAGTAGTTTCACTAGCTATGGCTACACCTTC
TRBJ1-2 TRBV6-5 - - CASSYTFNYGYTF TGTGCCAGCAGTTATACATTTAACTATGGCTACACCTTC
TRBJ2-5 TRBV9 - - CASSGVGEKVETQYF TGTGCCAGCAGCGGTGTGGGAGAGAAGGTCGAGACCCAGTACTTC
TRBJ1-2 TRBV9 - - CASSIDRAGGYTF TGTGCCAGCAGCATAGACAGAGCGGGTGGCTACACCTTC
TRBJ1-6 TRBV5-8 - TRBD1 CASSWGQGASPLHF TGTGCCAGCAGTTGGGGACAGGGAGCATCACCCCTCCACTTT
TRBJ2-7 TRBV6-2/TRBV6-3 once - CASSFSRFLREQYF TGTGCCAGCAGTTTTTCCCGCTTCCTACGCGAGCAGTACTTC
TRBJ1-1 TRBV30 - - CAWRPDLNTEAFF TGTGCCTGGAGGCCAGACTTGAACACTGAAGCTTTCTTT
TRBJ1-5 TRBV28 - TRBD1 CASSSVFPDRARPQHF TGTGCCAGCAGTTCTGTATTTCCGGACAGGGCGAGGCCCCAGCATTTT
TRBJ1-1 TRBV5-1 - - CASSLYLNTEAFF TGCGCCAGCAGCTTGTATCTTAACACTGAAGCTTTCTTT
TRBJ1-2 TRBV28 - - CASSRGGPYGYTF TGTGCCAGCAGTCGGGGAGGTCCCTATGGCTACACCTTC
TRBJ2-1 TRBV29-1 - - CSVPSSAYNEQFF TGCAGCGTGCCCTCTAGCGCCTACAATGAGCAGTTCTTC
TRBJ2-5 TRBV6-2/TRBV6-3 - - CASSYPGARRETQYF TGTGCCAGCAGTTACCCAGGGGCCCGGAGGGAGACCCAGTACTTC